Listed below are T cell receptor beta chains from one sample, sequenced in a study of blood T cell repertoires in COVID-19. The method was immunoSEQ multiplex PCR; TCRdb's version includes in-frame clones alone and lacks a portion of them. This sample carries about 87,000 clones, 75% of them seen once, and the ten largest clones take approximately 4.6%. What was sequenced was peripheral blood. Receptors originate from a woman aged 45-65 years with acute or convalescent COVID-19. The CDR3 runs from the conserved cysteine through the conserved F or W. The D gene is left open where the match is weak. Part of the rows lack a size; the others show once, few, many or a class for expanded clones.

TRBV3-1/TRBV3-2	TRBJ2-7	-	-	CASSQAPSLEQYF	TGTGCCAGCAGCCAAGCCCCCAGTCTCGAGCAGTACTTC
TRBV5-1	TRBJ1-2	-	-	CASSLEPGNYGYTF	TGCGCCAGCAGCTTGGAACCCGGTAACTATGGCTACACCTTC
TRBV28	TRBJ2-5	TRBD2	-	CASSLTSGGQETQYF	TGTGCCAGCAGTTTAACTAGCGGGGGCCAAGAGACCCAGTACTTC
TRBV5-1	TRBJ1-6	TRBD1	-	CASSLGTGIANSPLHF	TGCGCCAGCAGCTTGGGGACAGGAATTGCGAATTCACCCCTCCACTTT
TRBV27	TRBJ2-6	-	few	CASLPGRDSGANVLTF	TGTGCCAGCCTCCCAGGGCGAGACTCTGGGGCCAACGTCCTGACTTTC
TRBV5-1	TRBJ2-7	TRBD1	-	CASSLKGTGTGEQYF	TGCGCCAGCAGCTTGAAAGGGACAGGGACGGGGGAGCAGTACTTC
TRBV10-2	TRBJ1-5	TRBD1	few	CASSKGQGSQPQHF	TGCGCCAGCAGCAAGGGACAGGGGAGTCAGCCCCAGCATTTT
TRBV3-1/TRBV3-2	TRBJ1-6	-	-	CASSLRDNSPLHF	TGTGCCAGCAGCCTCAGGGATAATTCACCCCTCCACTTT
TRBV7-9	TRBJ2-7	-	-	CASSLAGDEQYF	TGTGCCAGCAGCTTAGCAGGGGACGAGCAGTACTTC
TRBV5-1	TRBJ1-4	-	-	CASSLAGSQATNEKLFF	TGCGCCAGCAGCTTGGCAGGGTCCCAAGCAACTAATGAAAAACTGTTTTTT
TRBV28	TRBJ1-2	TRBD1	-	CASLRDRANYGYTF	TGTGCCAGCCTCCGGGACAGGGCCAACTATGGCTACACCTTC
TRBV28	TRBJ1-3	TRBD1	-	CASSAGTGFLSSGNTIYF	TGTGCCAGCAGTGCCGGGACAGGGTTCCTAAGCTCTGGAAACACCATATATTTT
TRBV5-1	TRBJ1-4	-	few	CASSLEANEKLFF	TGCGCCAGCAGCTTGGAAGCGAATGAAAAACTGTTTTTT
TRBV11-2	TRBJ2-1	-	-	CASSPRGSSYNEQFF	TGTGCCAGCAGCCCCCGGGGAAGCTCCTACAATGAGCAGTTCTTC
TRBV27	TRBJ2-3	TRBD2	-	CASGRVWTDTQYF	TGTGCCAGCGGGAGGGTCTGGACAGATACGCAGTATTTT
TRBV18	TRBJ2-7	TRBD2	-	CASSPPGLAGRTYEQYF	TGTGCCAGCTCACCGCCGGGACTAGCGGGGCGGACCTACGAGCAGTACTTC
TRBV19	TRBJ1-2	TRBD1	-	CASTALWDREGYTF	TGTGCCAGTACCGCACTATGGGACAGGGAAGGCTACACCTTC
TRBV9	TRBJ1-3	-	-	CASSVGGVSGNTIYF	TGTGCCAGCAGCGTAGGGGGGGTCTCTGGAAACACCATATATTTT
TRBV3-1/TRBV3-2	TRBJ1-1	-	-	CASSQTELEAFF	TGTGCCAGCAGCCAGACAGAGCTTGAAGCTTTCTTT
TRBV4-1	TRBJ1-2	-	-	CASSQLPGHNYGYTF	TGCGCCAGCAGCCAACTACCCGGACACAACTATGGCTACACCTTC
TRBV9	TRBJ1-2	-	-	CASSPRHSPTSDGYTF	TGTGCCAGCAGCCCCAGGCACAGCCCTACTTCTGATGGCTACACCTTC
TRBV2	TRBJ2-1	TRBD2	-	CASTYSGGRDNEQFF	TGTGCCAGCACTTATAGCGGGGGGCGTGACAATGAGCAGTTCTTC